Listed below are T cell receptor beta chains from one sample, sequenced in a study of control samples from healthy donors and cancer patients. Measured with immunoSEQ multiplex PCR; TCRdb has only the in-frame clones, and not every one. The sample has some 190,000 clones; about nine tenths are singletons. Sequencing used blood. Receptors originate from a man aged 25-45 years in good health. CDR3s include the opening cysteine and the closing phenylalanine or tryptophan. Each record gives: D gene, J gene, V gene, clone size, CDR3 protein, CDR3 DNA. A D gene is named only where the DNA matches it firmly. A clone size is listed for some rows: how often the clone was seen (once, few, many), or a class if it is expanded.

D gene: .
J gene: TRBJ2-6
V gene: TRBV4-1
clone size: .
CDR3 protein: CASSQAAVRLSGANVLTF
CDR3 DNA: TGCGCCAGCAGCCAAGCTGCAGTCCGTCTCTCTGGGGCCAACGTCCTGACTTTC

D gene: .
J gene: TRBJ2-7
V gene: TRBV4-2
clone size: .
CDR3 protein: CASSQDTFPYEQYF
CDR3 DNA: TGTGCCAGCAGCCAAGACACTTTCCCCTACGAGCAGTACTTC

D gene: .
J gene: TRBJ2-3
V gene: TRBV30
clone size: .
CDR3 protein: CAWRTDYTPSTDTQYF
CDR3 DNA: TGTGCCTGGAGGACTGACTACACCCCTAGCACAGATACGCAGTATTTT

D gene: TRBD1
J gene: TRBJ2-1
V gene: TRBV30
clone size: .
CDR3 protein: CAWTGTGNNEQFF
CDR3 DNA: TGTGCCTGGACCGGGACAGGAAACAATGAGCAGTTCTTC

D gene: .
J gene: TRBJ2-3
V gene: TRBV5-1
clone size: .
CDR3 protein: CASTRTGGGGTDTQYF
CDR3 DNA: TGCGCCAGCACCCGGACAGGAGGGGGGGGAACAGATACGCAGTATTTT

D gene: TRBD2
J gene: TRBJ2-3
V gene: TRBV14
clone size: .
CDR3 protein: CASSPWRGSSTDTQYF
CDR3 DNA: TGTGCCAGCAGCCCTTGGCGGGGGAGTAGCACAGATACGCAGTATTTT

D gene: .
J gene: TRBJ1-6
V gene: TRBV27
clone size: once
CDR3 protein: CASSSSAGYNSPLHF
CDR3 DNA: .

D gene: .
J gene: TRBJ1-6
V gene: TRBV30
clone size: once
CDR3 protein: CAWSVERTANSPLHF
CDR3 DNA: TGTGCCTGGAGTGTAGAGAGGACAGCAAATTCACCCCTCCACTTT

D gene: .
J gene: TRBJ2-5
V gene: TRBV27
clone size: .
CDR3 protein: CASSLFRGALRETQYF
CDR3 DNA: TGTGCCAGCAGTTTATTTCGAGGGGCCTTGAGGGAGACCCAGTACTTC

D gene: .
J gene: TRBJ1-2
V gene: TRBV2
clone size: .
CDR3 protein: CASSSLQDSPGGYTF
CDR3 DNA: TGTGCCAGCAGCTCCTTACAGGACAGTCCTGGTGGCTACACCTTC

D gene: .
J gene: TRBJ1-1
V gene: TRBV9
clone size: .
CDR3 protein: CASSASGENTEAFF
CDR3 DNA: TGTGCCAGCAGCGCCTCCGGCGAGAACACTGAAGCTTTCTTT

D gene: .
J gene: TRBJ2-7
V gene: TRBV19
clone size: .
CDR3 protein: CASSWGGRSYEQYF
CDR3 DNA: TGTGCCAGTTCGTGGGGGGGGCGCTCCTACGAGCAGTACTTC

D gene: TRBD2
J gene: TRBJ2-1
V gene: TRBV6-5
clone size: .
CDR3 protein: CASRTGTSGGNEQFF
CDR3 DNA: TGTGCCAGTCGAACCGGGACTAGCGGGGGAAATGAGCAGTTCTTC

D gene: TRBD1
J gene: TRBJ2-7
V gene: TRBV7-8
clone size: .
CDR3 protein: CASSWDRNSYEQYF
CDR3 DNA: TGTGCCAGCAGCTGGGACAGAAACTCCTACGAGCAGTACTTC

D gene: .
J gene: TRBJ1-2
V gene: TRBV5-1
clone size: .
CDR3 protein: CASSLNIRRGYTF
CDR3 DNA: TGCGCCAGCAGCTTGAATATAAGGAGAGGCTACACCTTC

D gene: .
J gene: TRBJ2-5
V gene: TRBV30
clone size: .
CDR3 protein: CAWSNGGGQETQYF
CDR3 DNA: TGTGCCTGGAGTAATGGGGGAGGCCAAGAGACCCAGTACTTC

D gene: TRBD2
J gene: TRBJ2-1
V gene: TRBV3-1/TRBV3-2
clone size: .
CDR3 protein: CASSQERGSIPYNEQFF
CDR3 DNA: TGTGCCAGCAGCCAGGAGCGGGGATCGATTCCCTACAATGAGCAGTTCTTC

D gene: TRBD2
J gene: TRBJ2-1
V gene: TRBV4-1
clone size: .
CDR3 protein: CASSQDREASGVNEQFF
CDR3 DNA: TGCGCCAGCAGCCAAGATAGGGAGGCTAGCGGGGTCAATGAGCAGTTCTTC

D gene: .
J gene: TRBJ2-3
V gene: TRBV5-6
clone size: .
CDR3 protein: CASSGDARETQYF
CDR3 DNA: TGTGCCAGCAGCGGGGACGCCCGAGAGACGCAGTATTTT

D gene: .
J gene: TRBJ1-5
V gene: TRBV21-1
clone size: .
CDR3 protein: CASSKASRGQGRDQPQHF
CDR3 DNA: TGTGCCAGCAGCAAAGCCTCGAGGGGACAGGGTAGGGATCAGCCCCAGCATTTT

D gene: .
J gene: TRBJ1-2
V gene: TRBV3-1/TRBV3-2
clone size: .
CDR3 protein: CASSFPEGYGYTF
CDR3 DNA: TGTGCCAGCAGCTTCCCAGAGGGCTATGGCTACACCTTC

D gene: .
J gene: TRBJ1-2
V gene: TRBV24-1
clone size: once
CDR3 protein: CATSVQGYGYTF
CDR3 DNA: TGTGCCACCAGTGTACAGGGCTATGGCTACACCTTC

D gene: .
J gene: TRBJ1-4
V gene: TRBV18
clone size: .
CDR3 protein: CASSPGAGANEKLFF
CDR3 DNA: TGTGCCAGCTCACCAGGGGCAGGGGCCAATGAAAAACTGTTTTTT

D gene: .
J gene: TRBJ1-5
V gene: TRBV10-3
clone size: .
CDR3 protein: CAISESILRTNQPQHF
CDR3 DNA: TGTGCCATCAGTGAGTCGATTCTCCGGACCAATCAGCCCCAGCATTTT

D gene: .
J gene: TRBJ1-5
V gene: TRBV21-1
clone size: .
CDR3 protein: CASSSSSGTGGSNQPQHF
CDR3 DNA: TGTGCCAGCAGCAGTTCTTCCGGGACAGGGGGTAGCAATCAGCCCCAGCATTTT

D gene: TRBD1
J gene: TRBJ2-7
V gene: TRBV5-1
clone size: .
CDR3 protein: CASRLGTGGHEQYF
CDR3 DNA: TGCGCCAGCAGACTTGGGACAGGGGGACACGAGCAGTACTTC

D gene: .
J gene: TRBJ2-1
V gene: TRBV30
clone size: .
CDR3 protein: CAWRGGGNEQFF
CDR3 DNA: TGTGCCTGGAGGGGTGGAGGGAATGAGCAGTTCTTC